These 8 T cell receptor beta chains originate from one sample sequenced in a study of blood T cell repertoires in COVID-19. TCRdb's table, derived via immunoSEQ multiplex PCR, lists solely in-frame clones and lacks some. This table holds about 190,000 clones, around 80% found once. The sequenced material came from peripheral blood. These receptors were taken from a woman of 80 years or more with active or convalescent COVID-19.

The chain combines TRBV9 with TRBJ1-2; 9 positions agree with TRBD1. V shed 4 bases, J shed 5 bases, and the junction held 15 bases outside the gene matches. The CDR3 spans 17 residues. Germline assignment: CDR1 SGDLS and CDR2 YYNGEE. The CDR3: CASSSIGGGTGHYGYTF. DNA for the CDR3: TGTGCCAGCAGCTCCATAGGGGGGGGGACAGGGCATTATGGCTACACCTTC.

This clone was seen just once. V is TRBV7-8 and J is TRBJ1-5, with D maybe TRBD1 (5 bases). The V end lost 3 bases, the J end lost 0 bases, and 15 bases lay between the germline ends. Germline lookup yields CDR1 SGHVS and CDR2 FQNEAQ. This CDR3 is 17 amino acids long. The chain's CDR3 is CASSFGRADISNQPQHF. CDR3 nucleotides: TGTGCCAGCAGCTTCGGCAGGGCGGACATTAGCAATCAGCCCCAGCATTTT.

This chain uses TRBV28 with TRBJ1-1; D is ambiguous. V was shortened by 5 bases and J by 0 bases, with 13 bases between the two germline ends. The CDR3 has 15 residues. CDR1 is MDHEN and CDR2 is SYDVKM in the germline V gene. CDR3 sequence reads: CASSLFIGMNTEAFF. The CDR3 nucleotides read TGTGCCAGCAGTCTATTCATCGGGATGAACACTGAAGCTTTCTTT.

In the case of this clone: The same CDR3 also results from other DNA sequences found in this sample. In nucleotides, the CDR3 is TGTGCCAGCAGCTTAGGACAGGGGTATGGCTACACCTTC. It specifies CASSLGQGYGYTF. V is TRBV7-2 and J is TRBJ1-2; 8 nucleotides agree with TRBD1. The CDR3 runs 13 residues. V lost 1 base to trimming and J lost 5 bases; unmatched junction nucleotides: 0. Germline assignment: CDR1 SGHTA and CDR2 FQGNSA.

The genes are TRBV3-1 (or the pseudogene TRBV3-2) and TRBJ2-1, with a tentative D call TRBD1 (5 bases). The germline CDR1 and CDR2 sequences are LGHDT and YNNKEL (reference sequence). Trimming stripped 3 bases from V and 15 bases from J, with 15 bases between. The CDR3 is made up of 12 amino acids. CDR3 sequence: CASSQVGPRLFF. The CDR3 nucleotides read TGTGCCAGCAGCCAGGTGGGGCCAAGACTGTTCTTC.

The chain links TRBV5-1 to TRBJ2-7; 10 positions match TRBD1. Trimming cost V 5 bases and J 4 bases; bases outside gene matches: 6. The CDR3 length is 14 residues. The germline CDR1 and CDR2 sequences are SGHRS and YFSETQ. The CDR3 region is CASSDRGQGYEQYF. In nucleotides, the CDR3 is TGCGCCAGCAGTGACCGGGGACAGGGGTACGAGCAGTACTTC.

This rearrangement joins TRBV29-1 to TRBJ2-1; 8 bases fit TRBD1. The germline V gene encodes CDR1 SQVTM and CDR2 ANQGSEA. The CDR3 totals 14 residues. V gave up 4 bases and J gave up 6 bases; unmatched junction bases: 8. The DNA of the CDR3 is TGCAGCGTTGTTCGCCAGACAGGGGCCAATGAGCAGTTCTTC. This gives the protein CSVVRQTGANEQFF.

The rearrangement uses TRBV28 and TRBJ1-3; a weak D match, TRBD1 (6 bases). This CDR3 is built from 15 residues. Deletions cut 8 bases from V and 5 bases from J, with 19 bases between. Germline values: CDR1 MDHEN, CDR2 SYDVKM. The CDR3 loop is CASSLQGPPRNTIYF. The CDR3, as DNA: TGTGCCAGCTCATTGCAGGGGCCCCCGAGAAACACCATATATTTT.